The next 27 T cell receptor beta chains were all read from a single sample in a study of CXCR3-negative and CXCR3-positive naive CD8 T cells. Regarding the study as a whole: CXCR3-positive naive cells had TRB CDR3s that were more hydrophobic than CXCR3-negative naive cells had.

The libraries of TRB cDNA were prepared using 5' RACE with UMI labels. For each CDR3 protein, TCRdb gives one entry from its re-call of the 5' RACE reads, without DNA. Its clone listing holds 130,000 to 150,000 distinct CDR3 sequences. No antigens are known for them. Sequencing was done on a sample of naive CXCR3+ CD8+ T cells from blood. This sample's subset: CD45RO-CCR7+CD27+CD95- naive CD8+ T cells expressing CXCR3 (TNR3+). These TCRs come from a human donor in good health. Some clones in this sample may be carry-over from other donors' samples.

The CDR3 reads CASSPGRGTEAFF. The chain carries TRBV7-2 and TRBJ1-1; the TCRdb call, TRBD1, lacks DNA for checking. In germline, CDR1 is SGHTA, CDR2 FQGNSA. The CDR3 runs to 13 residues. Full variable domain (outside the CDR3, taken from reference TRBV7-2 and TRBJ1-1): GAGVSQSPSNKVTEKGKDVELRCDPISGHTALYWYRQSLGQGLEFLIYFQGNSAPDKSGLPSDRFSAERTGGSVSTLTIQRTQQEDSAVYLCASSPGRGTEAFFGQGTRLTVV.

The chain carries TRBV7-9 and TRBJ2-3. CDR1 SEHNR and CDR2 FQNEAQ come from the germline V gene (reference sequence). The CDR3 contains 14 residues. CDR3: CASSSALVTDTQYF.

The chain employs TRBV28 and TRBJ2-2; TCRdb's assignment of TRBD2 cannot be checked, as there is no DNA. This CDR3 has 15 residues. Germline V lookup: CDR1 MDHEN, CDR2 SYDVKM. The CDR3 region is CASSLWRENTGELFF.

The genes are TRBV28 and TRBJ2-7; lacking DNA, the TRBD1 call made by TCRdb goes unchecked. From germline, CDR1 is MDHEN and CDR2 SYDVKM. The CDR3 loop spans 15 amino acids. The CDR3 protein is CASSALTGGKNEQYF.

The genes are TRBV7-2 and TRBJ2-5; the TCRdb D gene call, TRBD2, has no DNA to confirm it. Germline loops: CDR1 SGHTA, CDR2 FQGNSA. The CDR3 spans 16 residues. The CDR3 sequence is CASNPPGLARGETQYF.

The chain recombines TRBV30 with TRBJ2-3; TCRdb's assignment of TRBD2 cannot be checked, as there is no DNA. The CDR3 has 15 residues. The germline V gene encodes CDR1 GTSNPN and CDR2 SVGIG (reference sequence). CDR3 sequence reads: CAVTSGAASTDTQYF.

The chain carries TRBV3-1 and TRBJ1-1; the D call of TRBD1 rests on TCRdb alone, since no DNA is present to check it. Germline V gene sequence: CDR1 LGHDT, CDR2 YNNKEL (reference sequence). This CDR3 contains 15 residues. Here the CDR3 reads CASSPGGRIGPEAFF.

The rearrangement links TRBV7-3 to TRBJ2-2; TCRdb's D call of TRBD1 is untestable without DNA. The CDR3 is 13 amino acids. The V gene's germline CDR1 is SGHTA and CDR2 FQGTGA. CDR3 sequence reads: CASSPQGIVELFF.

This chain connects TRBV11-3 to TRBJ2-7; TCRdb reports TRBD1, a call that lacks DNA to check it against. The CDR3 length is 13 residues. CDR1 SGHNT and CDR2 YENEEA come from the germline V gene. The CDR3 sequence is CASSQGGELEQYF.

The J gene is TRBJ2-1, the V gene TRBV11-2; TCRdb gives TRBD1 as the D gene, but with no DNA this cannot be confirmed. From germline, CDR1 is SGHAT and CDR2 FQNNGV. The length of the CDR3 is 14 residues. CDR3: CASSLMSRADEQFF.

The rearrangement joins TRBV29-1 to TRBJ2-7; with no DNA, the TCRdb D assignment of TRBD2 cannot be verified. CDR1 is SQVTM, CDR2 ANQGSEA, per germline. The CDR3 runs to 12 residues. CDR3 sequence: CSVGNRGFEQYF.

The rearrangement links TRBV4-1 to TRBJ1-1. The CDR3 loop spans 13 amino acids. From germline, CDR1 is MGHRA and CDR2 YSYEKL. The CDR3 reads CASSQTENTEAFF.

The V call is TRBV29-1, the J call TRBJ1-2. The CDR3 is 17 residues long. Germline CDR1 and CDR2: SQVTM and ANQGSEA. CDR3 region: CSVEEEVDIPTNYGYTF.

The chain uses TRBV4-3 and TRBJ2-7; TCRdb designates TRBD1, a call that cannot be tested without DNA. This CDR3 has 16 amino acids. Germline V gene lookup returns CDR1 LGHNA and CDR2 YSLEER. This CDR3 reads CASSQDLRGPSYEQYF.

This chain joins TRBV5-1 and TRBJ1-3. Germline-derived CDR1 and CDR2 are SGHRS and YFSETQ. The length of the CDR3 is 17 residues. The CDR3 protein is CASSLMSGIGAGNTIYF.

The chain is built from TRBV28 and TRBJ2-2; TCRdb designates TRBD1, a call that cannot be tested without DNA. CDR3 length equals 16 residues. Germline CDR1 is MDHEN and CDR2 is SYDVKM. CDR3 sequence reads: CASSFPSGGATGELFF.

V and J are TRBV28 and TRBJ2-2; the TRBD1 assignment by TCRdb is unverifiable without DNA. CDR3 size: 15 residues. Germline V gene lookup returns CDR1 MDHEN and CDR2 SYDVKM. CDR3 loop: CASTPVGQGTGELFF.

The chain carries TRBV19 and TRBJ1-1; TCRdb selects TRBD1, and the lack of DNA leaves this call unchecked. The germline V gene has CDR1 LNHDA and CDR2 SQIVND (reference sequence). The CDR3 length is 13 residues. CDR3: CASSAGTAIEAFF.

The chain combines TRBV5-1 with TRBJ1-1. This CDR3 region has 16 residues. From germline, CDR1 is SGHRS and CDR2 YFSETQ. CDR3 loop: CASSYRTESMNTEAFF.

The chain is built from TRBV4-3 and TRBJ2-7; TCRdb lists TRBD1, though no DNA is available to test this call. CDR3 size: 18 residues. Germline-derived CDR1 and CDR2 are LGHNA and YSLEER. The CDR3 loop reads CASSQGTTGTGKSYEQYF.

The CDR3 protein is CASSLRGIRLNTEAFF. V and J are TRBV27 and TRBJ1-1; TCRdb gives TRBD1 as the D gene, but with no DNA this cannot be confirmed. CDR1 and CDR2 (germline): MNHEY, SMNVEV (reference sequence). The length of the CDR3 is 16 residues.

The gene calls are TRBV29-1 and TRBJ2-1. CDR3 length equals 11 residues. Germline values: CDR1 SQVTM, CDR2 ANQGSEA. CDR3 amino acids: CSVPVGNEQFF.

This chain joins TRBV7-6 and TRBJ2-1; TCRdb's D call of TRBD1 is untestable without DNA. The germline gives CDR1 SGHVS, CDR2 FNYEAQ. The CDR3 sequence is 16 residues long. This CDR3 reads CASSLAYGGRENEQFF.

The chain couples TRBV12-3 or TRBV12-4 to TRBJ2-5; TCRdb picks TRBD1, but there is no DNA to check that call. The CDR3 consists of 15 residues. The CDR3 sequence is CASGLAGEGKETQYF.

This chain links TRBV20-1 with TRBJ2-1; TCRdb designates TRBD1, a call that cannot be tested without DNA. Germline values: CDR1 DFQATT, CDR2 SNEGSKA (reference sequence). The CDR3 totals 18 residues. The CDR3 sequence is CSAEVAGQGKAPYNEQFF.

V is TRBV11-2 and J is TRBJ2-5. Germline CDR1 reads SGHAT; CDR2 reads FQNNGV. The CDR3 totals 14 residues. The CDR3 here is CASSLDGVQETQYF.

The rearrangement uses TRBV7-6 and TRBJ1-4. The V gene's germline CDR1 is SGHVS and CDR2 FNYEAQ. The CDR3 has 13 amino acids. The CDR3 here is CASSLAGSEKLFF.